Here is one T cell receptor beta chain with its context. Its binding antigen is unknown. Base qualities are not recorded, but no much larger clone differs from it by a single base. Patients with autoimmune disease history or receiving systemic immunosuppression were excluded from the trial. Peripheral blood for TCR sequencing was drawn from every dose cohort at baseline, at cycle 4 day 1 and at cycle 7 day 1. Samples were obtained from an open-label, multicenter, first-in-human phase I dose-escalation trial of ivuxolimab. Adults with locally advanced or metastatic head and neck squamous cell, hepatocellular, melanoma or renal cell carcinoma were enrolled in the trial. CD4+ and CD8+ T cells were sorted separately from peripheral blood before TCR sequencing. The record originates from a study of OX40 agonist ivuxolimab in advanced cancers. Regarding the study in general: Ivuxolimab, which targeted the costimulatory receptor OX40 (CD134), was an agonistic, fully human IgG2 monoclonal antibody. Intravenous ivuxolimab was administered to patients every 2 weeks at six dose levels: 0.01, 0.1, 0.3, 1.5, 3 and 10 mg/kg. Of the 50 to 55 dose-escalation patients, hepatocellular carcinoma was present in about 20, melanoma in approximately 15, renal cell carcinoma in 9 and head and neck cancer in 9. In the dose-escalation cohort, around 80% of patients were male, and the mean age was approximately 60 years with a range of roughly 23 to 79. Prior anti-PD-1, anti-PD-L1 or anti-CTLA-4 therapy was permitted, and checkpoint inhibitors had been received by roughly two fifths of dose-escalation patients. Partial responses occurred in three dose-escalation patients: two with cutaneous melanoma and one with hepatocellular carcinoma. The point of sequencing TCRbeta in the periphery was to test whether ivuxolimab changed TCR sequence diversity and drove clonal T-cell expansion. The monotherapy dose-escalation portion (N ≈ 52 patients) of the phase I ivuxolimab trial is reported in the paper.

For sequencing of the TCRbeta CDR3 region, genomic DNA was extracted from the sorted cells. TCRbeta CDR3 regions were sequenced using the immunoSEQ Assay. Entries here come from immuneACCESS through TCRdb and include only in-frame sequences with V and J called. Some clones fail to appear in such tables; in the studies checked, an unresolved V gene covers under half of the shortfall, and the cause of the remainder is unknown. The sample profile shows under 200,000 clones; 94% of them were found once. The ten largest clones take up about 0.3% of the sample. Study-level results and caveats: After ivuxolimab, more expanded clones were found on average in CD8+ T cells than in CD4+ T cells. Low levels of normalized T-cell clonal expansion were also shown by some nonresponding patients. Antigen specificity was not determined for the clonally expanded peripheral T cells. In the 0.1-3.0 mg/kg groups, partial responders had among the lowest normalized peripheral clonal expansion, particularly in CD8+ T cells. At doses of 0.1 to 3.0 mg/kg, clonal expansion of both CD4+ and CD8+ blood T cells was observed from baseline to week 6.

The germline V gene yields SNHLY for CDR1 and FYNNEI for CDR2. The CDR3, cysteine through phenylalanine, is 13 amino acids long. Left in the record is the CDR3 DNA by itself, 39 bases read in frame from the first base. V is pared back by 4 bases and J by 4 bases, with 10 bases lying between the germline termini. In this chain, TRBV2 is recombined with TRBJ1-2; a tentative D match to TRBD1 spans 5 bases. The material sequenced was CD4+ or CD8+ T cells sorted from blood, taken in a trial of the OX40 agonist ivuxolimab. This receptor was identified in an adult with an advanced solid tumor such as melanoma, head and neck, liver or kidney cancer. The nucleotide sequence reads as follows: TGTGCCAGCAGTGGGTCAGGGTTCTATGGCTACACCTTC. It is translated as CASSGSGFYGYTF.